These 21 T cell receptor beta chains came from one sample sequenced in a study of early T cells in non-severe SARS-CoV-2 infection. From the 5' RACE reads, TCRdb called clonotypes with MiXCR, one entry per CDR3 protein. The data show around 77,000 distinct CDR3 sequences, with approximately 15% seen just once and approximately 3.8% held by the top ten. Sequencing was performed on whole blood, taken at baseline. These receptors were taken from an adult who was a healthcare worker with PCR-confirmed SARS-CoV-2 infection or an uninfected control (not recorded which).

The chain joins TRBV6-2 or TRBV6-3 to TRBJ2-7; D not certain. Germline V gene sequence: CDR1 MNHEY, CDR2 SVGEGT. The ends were cut back, 4 bases at V and 7 bases at J, with 8 bases in the middle. The CDR3 has 11 residues. The CDR3, as DNA: TGTGCCAGCAGTTGGGGTGCTGAGCAGTACTTC. Protein sequence: CASSWGAEQYF.

This clonotype was seen ten or more times. The chain uses TRBV20-1 and TRBJ2-7, with 8 bases aligning to TRBD1. This CDR3 is 14 amino acids long. CDR1 DFQATT and CDR2 SNEGSKA come from the germline V gene (reference sequence). The junction had 6 bases not matched to a gene; V was cut back by 0 bases and J by 5 bases. CDR3 sequence reads: CSARDRTGRNEQYF. Written as DNA, the CDR3 is TGCAGTGCTAGAGATCGGACAGGGCGAAACGAGCAGTACTTC.

This clonotype was picked up a small number of times. The chain has TRBV29-1 and TRBJ2-6, with D hard to call. This CDR3 region has 14 residues. Germline-derived CDR1 and CDR2 are SQVTM and ANQGSEA. The V end was cut by 7 bases, the J end by 0 bases, with 10 bases between. The CDR3 is CSARISSGANVLTF. The DNA of the CDR3 is TGCAGCGCCCGCATTAGCTCTGGGGCCAACGTCCTGACTTTC.

The genes are TRBV7-3 and TRBJ2-3; D uncertain. This CDR3 region has 13 residues. V lost 5 bases and J 6 bases, leaving 12 bases between the germline ends. From germline, CDR1 is SGHTA and CDR2 FQGTGA. The CDR3 DNA follows: TGTGCCAGCAGCCCGATGTTGACGGATACGCAGTATTTT. Translation: CASSPMLTDTQYF.

The rearrangement links TRBV5-1 to TRBJ2-2, with D perhaps matching TRBD1 (5 bases). V lost 3 bases, J lost 3 bases, and 9 bases lay in between. The CDR3 sequence is 14 residues long. Germline CDR1 reads SGHRS; CDR2 reads YFSETQ. The CDR3 reads CASSWGGDTGELFF. CDR3 DNA sequence: TGCGCCAGCAGCTGGGGCGGAGACACCGGGGAGCTGTTTTTT.

In this sample, this clonotype turned up a few times. The chain couples TRBV6-5 to TRBJ2-1; TRBD2 agrees at 15 bases. The CDR3 covers 19 residues. V dropped 6 bases and J dropped 3; count of bases not matched to a gene: 12. Germline V gene sequence: CDR1 MNHEY, CDR2 SVGAGI. The CDR3 DNA reads TGTGCCAGCAGCTCCCGGGGACTAGCGGGAGGAGGGGGCTACAATGAGCAGTTCTTC. Residues: CASSSRGLAGGGGYNEQFF.

The genes are TRBV2 and TRBJ2-1; TRBD2 agrees at 12 bases. The CDR3 loop spans 15 amino acids. Unmatched junction bases numbered 11, after V lost 8 bases and J lost 9 bases. The germline gives CDR1 SNHLY, CDR2 FYNNEI. The CDR3 DNA follows: TGTGCCAGCGAGGCGACTAGCGGGAGATACGTTGAGCAGTTCTTC. Protein sequence: CASEATSGRYVEQFF.

The CDR3 here is CATSDFSGTDHNEQFF. The DNA of the CDR3 is TGTGCCACCAGTGATTTTAGCGGGACCGACCACAATGAGCAGTTCTTC. The V gene is TRBV24-1, the J gene TRBJ2-1, with 8 bases matching TRBD2. This CDR3 comprises 16 residues. Germline-derived CDR1 and CDR2 are KGHDR and SFDVKD. The ends lost 1 base at V and 5 bases at J; junction bases unmatched: 6.

The chain uses TRBV6-2 or TRBV6-3 and TRBJ1-5; D gene ambiguous. Trimming pared 4 bases from V and 4 bases from J, leaving 17 bases between. The CDR3 is 16 amino acids. CDR1 is MNHEY, CDR2 SVGEGT, per germline. As DNA, the CDR3 is TGTGCCAGCAGTTTCCCGGTGGAGGGCCATAATCAGCCCCAGCATTTT. Encoded protein: CASSFPVEGHNQPQHF.

The sample holds a few counts of this clonotype. V is TRBV4-2 and J is TRBJ2-7; 7 nucleotides match TRBD2. The CDR3 has 16 amino acids. The V gene's germline CDR1 is LGHNA and CDR2 YNFKEQ. Trimming cost V 2 bases and J 0 bases; bases outside gene matches: 7. The CDR3 DNA sequence: TGTGCCAGCAGCCAATTGACTAGCCGTAGCTCCTACGAGCAGTACTTC. Encoded protein: CASSQLTSRSSYEQYF.

This clonotype has a handful of counts. This chain links TRBV6-6 with TRBJ1-2, with D unclear. Trimming removed 6 bases from V and 6 bases from J, with 11 bases in between. The CDR3 is 12 amino acids. CDR1 and CDR2 from the germline V gene are MNHNY and SVGAGI (reference sequence). In DNA form, the CDR3 reads TGTGCCAGCAGCCCGTGGAGGGATGGCTACACCTTC. This translates into CASSPWRDGYTF.

The rearrangement uses TRBV28 and TRBJ2-1, with 10 bases identical to TRBD2. The CDR3 has 15 amino acids. Germline assignment: CDR1 MDHEN and CDR2 SYDVKM. The J segment lost 7 bases and the V segment lost 4 bases, leaving 7 bases of the junction unmatched. CDR3 protein: CASSSLAGEINEQFF. The CDR3 DNA sequence: TGTGCCAGCAGTTCCCTAGCGGGAGAGATTAATGAGCAGTTCTTC.

This clonotype was seen only a few times. V and J are TRBV28 and TRBJ2-7, with D tentatively TRBD1 or TRBD2 (5 bases each). The CDR3 length is 15 residues. V lost 7 bases to trimming and J lost 2 bases, with 18 bases between them. The V gene's germline CDR1 is MDHEN and CDR2 SYDVKM. CDR3 loop: CASIPPGTAAYEQYF. The CDR3 nucleotides read TGTGCCAGCATTCCCCCCGGGACGGCAGCCTACGAGCAGTACTTC.

CDR3 amino acids: CASSQQTGASPLHF. The CDR3 DNA follows: TGTGCCAGCAGCCAACAGACGGGGGCTTCACCCCTCCACTTT. This chain links TRBV12-3 or TRBV12-4 with TRBJ1-6, with D possibly matching TRBD1 (6 bases). This CDR3 has 14 amino acids. The V and J ends lost 6 bases and 9 bases respectively, with 15 bases between them.

The rearrangement joins TRBV7-7 to TRBJ2-1; the D gene is possibly TRBD2 (5 bases). The germline gives CDR1 SSHAT, CDR2 FNYEAQ (reference sequence). Trimming pared 5 bases from V and 8 bases from J, leaving 13 bases between. The CDR3 runs 13 residues. The CDR3 DNA is TGTGCCAGCAGCCCCGTTGTCGGGGATGAGCAGTTCTTC. Its translation: CASSPVVGDEQFF. The full variable domain, with the rest looked up from reference TRBV7-7 and TRBJ2-1, is GAGVSQSPRYKVTKRGQDVTLRCDPISSHATLYWYQQALGQGPEFLTYFNYEAQPDKSGLPSDRFSAERPEGSISTLTIQRTEQRDSAMYRCASSPVVGDEQFFGPGTRLTVL.

The chain combines TRBV18 with TRBJ1-6; D is undetermined. This CDR3 has 18 residues. Germline values: CDR1 KGHSH, CDR2 LQKENI. The V and J ends lost 1 base and 7 bases respectively, with 20 bases between them. The CDR3 region is CASSPLAQQRIGNSPLHF. The CDR3 nucleotides are TGTGCCAGCTCACCACTCGCACAGCAGAGGATCGGAAATTCACCCCTCCACTTT.

This clonotype was seen repeatedly, ten times or more. This chain joins TRBV3-1 and TRBJ2-7; 12 bases match TRBD1. Germline V gene lookup returns CDR1 LGHDT and CDR2 YNNKEL (reference sequence). J was trimmed by 6 bases and V by 3 bases; bases with no gene match: 6. The CDR3 loop spans 15 amino acids. DNA of the CDR3: TGTGCCAGCAGCCAGTTGGGGACAGGGGGCCCCGAGCAGTACTTC. It translates to CASSQLGTGGPEQYF.

This clonotype was observed a few times. The chain couples TRBV20-1 to TRBJ1-6, with D perhaps matching TRBD1 (6 bases). Germline V gene sequence: CDR1 DFQATT, CDR2 SNEGSKA (reference sequence). Trimming removed 4 bases from V and 2 bases from J, with 9 bases in between. The length of the CDR3 is 14 residues. CDR3 region: CSAKGQTYNSPLHF. CDR3 sequence (DNA): TGCAGTGCTAAAGGACAGACCTATAATTCACCCCTCCACTTT.

The rearrangement links TRBV7-9 to TRBJ2-3, with D tentatively TRBD2 (6 bases). Germline V gene sequence: CDR1 SEHNR, CDR2 FQNEAQ (reference sequence). This CDR3 spans 18 amino acids. V was clipped by 4 bases and J by 3 bases, with 23 bases between them. This chain's CDR3 is CASSSPARQGGRTDTQYF. The CDR3 DNA is TGTGCCAGCAGCTCGCCAGCCAGGCAGGGAGGACGAACAGATACGCAGTATTTT.

V usage is TRBV18 and J usage is TRBJ1-5; D not resolved. The V end was cut by 2 bases, the J end by 0 bases, with 11 bases between. This CDR3 is 16 amino acids long. The V gene's germline CDR1 is KGHSH and CDR2 LQKENI. The CDR3, as DNA: TGTGCCAGCTCACCAAGAGGGAAGGATAGCAATCAGCCCCAGCATTTT. It encodes CASSPRGKDSNQPQHF. The complete variable domain, with remaining parts taken from reference TRBV18 and TRBJ1-5, reads NAGVMQNPRHLVRRRGQEARLRCSPMKGHSHVYWYRQLPEEGLKFMVYLQKENIIDESGMPKERFSAEFPKEGPSILRIQQVVRGDSAAYFCASSPRGKDSNQPQHFGDGTRLSIL.

This clonotype was recorded many times. The rearrangement uses TRBV6-4 and TRBJ2-1; the D gene is possibly TRBD2 (5 bases). The V gene's germline CDR1 is MRHNA and CDR2 SNTAGT. Trimming removed 5 bases at V and 6 bases at J, with 14 bases between. There are 14 residues in the CDR3. The CDR3 region is CASSPRGSGNEQFF. CDR3 bases: TGTGCCAGCAGTCCTAGAGGGAGCGGCAATGAGCAGTTCTTC.